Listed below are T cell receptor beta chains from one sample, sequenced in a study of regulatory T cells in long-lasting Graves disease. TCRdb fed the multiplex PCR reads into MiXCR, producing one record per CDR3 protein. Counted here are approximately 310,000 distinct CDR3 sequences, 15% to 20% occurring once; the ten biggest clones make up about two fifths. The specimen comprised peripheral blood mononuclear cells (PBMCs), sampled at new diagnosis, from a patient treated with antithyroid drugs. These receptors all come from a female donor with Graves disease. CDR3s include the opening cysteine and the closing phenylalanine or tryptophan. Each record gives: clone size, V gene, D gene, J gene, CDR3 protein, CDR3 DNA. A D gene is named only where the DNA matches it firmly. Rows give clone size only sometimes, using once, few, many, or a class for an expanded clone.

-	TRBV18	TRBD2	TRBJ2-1	CASSPELAADNEQFF	TGTGCCAGCTCACCGGAACTAGCGGCGGACAATGAGCAGTTCTTC
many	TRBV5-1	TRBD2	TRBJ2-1	CASNTRTSGVNEQFF	TGTGCCAGCAACACTCGGACTAGCGGGGTGAATGAGCAGTTCTTC
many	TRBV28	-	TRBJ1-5	CASSSRSNQPQHF	TGTGCCAGCAGTTCCCGAAGCAATCAGCCCCAGCATTTT
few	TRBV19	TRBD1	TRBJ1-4	CASSNSRQGAIEKLFF	TGTGCCAGTAGTAATTCCCGACAGGGGGCAATTGAAAAACTGTTTTTT
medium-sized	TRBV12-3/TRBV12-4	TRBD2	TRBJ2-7	CASTHSGSYEQYF	TGTGCCAGCACCCATAGCGGGAGCTACGAGCAGTACTTC
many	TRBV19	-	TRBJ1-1	CASSVSNLPKAFF	TGTGCCAGTAGTGTCTCAAACCTTCCCAAAGCTTTCTTT
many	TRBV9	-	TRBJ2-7	CASSPPQVETYEQYF	TGTGCCAGCAGCCCCCCCCAAGTGGAGACCTACGAGCAGTACTTC
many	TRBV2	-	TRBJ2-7	CASTDQWAYEQYF	TGTGCCAGCACGGATCAGTGGGCTTACGAGCAGTACTTC
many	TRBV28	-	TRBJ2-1	CASSSSGTTLFHEQFF	TGTGCCAGCAGTTCGTCCGGGACGACGCTATTCCATGAGCAGTTCTTC
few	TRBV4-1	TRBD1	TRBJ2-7	CASSQEVPSQGENYEQYF	TGCGCCAGCAGCCAAGAAGTTCCGTCACAGGGGGAAAACTACGAGCAGTACTTC
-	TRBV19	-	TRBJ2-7	CASSRANVDEQYF	TGTGCCAGTAGCAGGGCGAATGTGGACGAGCAGTACTTC
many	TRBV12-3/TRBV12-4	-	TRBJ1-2	CASSLDSFNYGYTF	TGTGCCAGCAGTTTGGACAGCTTTAACTATGGCTACACCTTC
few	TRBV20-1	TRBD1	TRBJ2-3	CSARASGGPTDTQYF	TGCAGTGCTAGAGCTTCAGGGGGCCCCACAGATACGCAGTATTTT
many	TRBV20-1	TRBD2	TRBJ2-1	CSARPGLAGSNEQFF	TGCAGTGCTAGACCCGGACTAGCGGGTTCCAATGAGCAGTTCTTC
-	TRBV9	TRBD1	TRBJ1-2	CASSVASGGGYGYTF	TGTGCCAGCAGCGTAGCCTCAGGGGGGGGCTATGGCTACACCTTC
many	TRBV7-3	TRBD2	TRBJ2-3	CASSLNPVPSGGTDTQYF	TGTGCCAGCAGCTTAAATCCCGTGCCTAGCGGGGGCACAGATACGCAGTATTTT
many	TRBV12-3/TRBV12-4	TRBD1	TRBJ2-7	CASSPGTVSYEQYF	TGTGCCAGCAGCCCTGGGACAGTTTCCTACGAGCAGTACTTC
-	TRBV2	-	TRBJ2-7	CASSEGQNSYEQYF	TGTGCCAGCAGTGAAGGGCAGAACTCCTACGAGCAGTACTTC
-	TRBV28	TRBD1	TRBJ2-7	CASMETGDEQYF	TGTGCCAGCATGGAGACAGGGGACGAGCAGTACTTC
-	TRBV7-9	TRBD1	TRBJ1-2	CASSLESRGGYTF	TGTGCCAGCAGCTTAGAGTCCAGGGGGGGCTACACCTTC
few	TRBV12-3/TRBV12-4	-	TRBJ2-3	CASCPLAPPTDTQYF	TGTGCCAGCTGTCCTCTAGCCCCCCCCACAGATACGCAGTATTTT
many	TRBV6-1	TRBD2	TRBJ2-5	CASLEWAGEGGETQYF	TGTGCCAGCCTCGAATGGGCGGGAGAGGGAGGAGAGACCCAGTACTTC
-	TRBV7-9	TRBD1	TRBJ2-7	CASSLHRGTRNEQYF	TGTGCCAGCAGCCTACACAGGGGTACGAGGAACGAGCAGTACTTC
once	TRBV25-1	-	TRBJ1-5	CASRGENEQPQHF	TGTGCCAGCAGGGGAGAAAATGAACAGCCCCAGCATTTT
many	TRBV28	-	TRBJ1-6	CASSFLPGSQNSPLHF	TGTGCCAGCAGTTTTCTCCCGGGCAGTCAAAATTCACCCCTCCACTTT
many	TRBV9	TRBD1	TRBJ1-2	CASSVRDRDPGYTF	TGTGCCAGCAGCGTACGGGACAGGGATCCAGGCTACACCTTC